This T cell receptor (beta chain) comes out of a study of molecular identifiers for immune sequencing clone quantification. This clonotype was seen a handful of times. TCRdb re-called the PCR reads through MiXCR, storing one row per CDR3 protein. The sample lists around 300,000 distinct CDR3 sequences, about 23% occurring once. The CDR3 length is 13 residues. Germline V gives CDR1 SGHTA, CDR2 FQGNSA. V lost 4 bases to trimming and J lost 4 bases, with 10 bases between them. The gene calls are TRBV7-2 and TRBJ1-1, with D maybe TRBD1 (6 bases). This receptor was obtained from a human donor in good health. Some libraries in this study had Jurkat cell RNA spiked in. Sequenced: naive CD8+ T cells from blood, with Jurkat cell RNA spiked in. Subset of the sample: FACS-sorted CD8+CD4-CCR7+CD45RA+ naive T cells. CDR3 in amino acids: CASSWRGGTEAFF. CDR3 nucleotides: TGTGCCAGCAGCTGGCGAGGGGGCACTGAAGCTTTCTTT.